This is a list of T cell receptor beta chains from one sample in a study of blood T cells in healthy people across ages. TCRdb reanalysed the 5' RACE reads using MiXCR and keeps one entry per CDR3 protein. The table records 790,000 or so distinct CDR3 sequences, more than 50% of them present only once. The material sequenced was blood. Every receptor here comes from a man aged 40-55 years in good health. Both conserved end residues are part of each CDR3. Each record gives: D gene, clone size, J gene, V gene, CDR3 protein, CDR3 DNA. The D gene is left open where the match is weak. Some rows have no size entry. The others give once, few or many, or a class for an expanded clone.

>TRBD2|-|TRBJ2-3|TRBV7-3
CASSLQRGGDTDTQYF
TGTGCCAGCAGCCTCCAGCGGGGGGGCGACACAGATACGCAGTATTTT
>-|few|TRBJ2-1|TRBV29-1
CSVASLGTYNEQFF
TGCAGCGTGGCCTCCTTAGGGACTTACAATGAGCAGTTCTTC
>TRBD2|-|TRBJ2-4|TRBV7-2
CASSLVRAGTSGGAGNIQYF
TGTGCCAGCAGCTTAGTCAGAGCCGGGACTAGCGGGGGGGCAGGCAACATTCAGTACTTC
>TRBD2|-|TRBJ2-3|TRBV29-1
CSVNGGTSGSWYF
TGCAGCGTTAATGGGGGGACTAGCGGGAGCTGGTATTTT
>TRBD2|-|TRBJ2-5|TRBV6-5
CASSGRSGGPQETQYF
TGTGCCAGCTCTGGGAGAAGCGGGGGGCCTCAAGAGACCCAGTACTTC
>-|many|TRBJ2-5|TRBV29-1
CSDRTAEETQYF
TGCAGCGACCGGACAGCCGAAGAGACCCAGTACTTC
>TRBD1|-|TRBJ2-2|TRBV25-1
CASSETGEAGELFF
TGTGCCAGCAGTGAGACAGGGGAGGCCGGGGAGCTGTTTTTT
>TRBD1|-|TRBJ1-1|TRBV2
CASNDLRDREAFF
TGTGCCAGCAACGACCTCCGGGACAGAGAAGCTTTCTTT
>-|few|TRBJ2-5|TRBV4-2
CASSQVVPGSSRETQYF
TGTGCCAGCAGCCAAGTCGTTCCTGGGAGTAGTAGGGAGACCCAGTACTTC
>TRBD2|few|TRBJ2-7|TRBV6-2/TRBV6-3
CASSYDGRPYEQYF
TGTGCCAGCAGTTACGACGGGAGGCCCTACGAGCAGTACTTC
>-|-|TRBJ2-4|TRBV7-3
CASSGTIGPGKNIQYF
TGTGCCAGCAGCGGAACTATCGGTCCAGGCAAAAACATTCAGTACTTC
>TRBD2|-|TRBJ2-4|TRBV7-3
CASGAGGPIQYF
TGTGCCAGTGGAGCGGGGGGGCCCATTCAGTACTTC
>TRBD1|-|TRBJ1-5|TRBV27
CASSWGQGNQPQHF
TGTGCCAGCAGTTGGGGACAGGGCAATCAGCCCCAGCATTTT
>TRBD1|-|TRBJ1-1|TRBV29-1
CSVDKGQGAEAFF
TGCAGCGTTGACAAGGGACAGGGGGCTGAAGCTTTCTTT
>TRBD1|many|TRBJ2-3|TRBV20-1
CSARDPRTGLSTDTQYF
TGCAGTGCTAGAGATCCCAGGACAGGGCTTAGCACAGATACGCAGTATTTT
>-|few|TRBJ2-1|TRBV5-1
CASSLAMGSVYNEQFF
TGCGCCAGCAGCTTGGCCATGGGGTCGGTTTACAATGAGCAGTTCTTC
>-|-|TRBJ1-2|TRBV7-2
CASSQGTVAVGYTF
TGTGCCAGCAGCCAGGGGACGGTAGCAGTAGGCTACACCTTC
>TRBD2|-|TRBJ2-1|TRBV6-6
CASEPGLAGGRYNEQFF
TGTGCCAGCGAACCGGGACTAGCGGGAGGACGCTACAATGAGCAGTTCTTC
>-|-|TRBJ2-5|TRBV6-2/TRBV6-3
CASRIGRSRDLQETQYF
TGTGCCAGCAGAATCGGACGATCCCGGGACCTCCAAGAGACCCAGTACTTC
>-|-|TRBJ2-7|TRBV27
CASRGPVPYEQYF
TGTGCCAGTCGGGGCCCGGTCCCCTACGAGCAGTACTTC
>-|-|TRBJ2-5|TRBV20-1
CSASLGRQETQYF
TGCAGTGCTAGTCTGGGACGCCAAGAGACCCAGTACTTC
>TRBD1|-|TRBJ2-7|TRBV3-1
CASSNRDSSWYF
TGTGCCAGCAGCAACCGGGACAGTTCTTGGTACTTC
>-|few|TRBJ2-3|TRBV6-6
CASILGWGGSDTQYF
TGTGCCAGCATCCTAGGGTGGGGGGGCTCAGATACGCAGTATTTT
>-|-|TRBJ1-2|TRBV12-3/TRBV12-4
CASRGFGYGYTF
TGTGCCAGCAGAGGGTTTGGCTATGGCTACACCTTC
>TRBD2|-|TRBJ2-7|TRBV5-1
CASSPRVAGPSYEQYF
TGCGCCAGCAGCCCTCGGGTAGCGGGCCCATCCTACGAGCAGTACTTC
>-|-|TRBJ2-3|TRBV10-3
CAINGGLTDTQYF
TGTGCCATCAACGGGGGACTGACAGATACGCAGTATTTT
>TRBD1|once|TRBJ2-6|TRBV4-3
CASSQGGTGKAGANVLTF
TGCGCCAGCAGCCAAGGAGGGACAGGGAAGGCAGGGGCCAACGTCCTGACTTTC
>-|-|TRBJ2-5|TRBV15
CATSRDPPTPIETQYF
TGTGCCACCAGCAGAGATCCCCCCACGCCTATAGAGACCCAGTACTTC
>-|-|TRBJ2-1|TRBV29-1
CSVGITASYNEQFF
TGCAGCGTTGGAATAACAGCAAGTTACAATGAGCAGTTCTTC
>TRBD1|-|TRBJ1-1|TRBV29-1
CSVTRDRNTEAFF
TGCAGCGTTACCCGGGACAGGAACACTGAAGCTTTCTTT
>-|-|TRBJ2-2|TRBV15
CATSRDFRERAGELFF
TGTGCCACCAGCAGAGATTTCAGGGAAAGAGCCGGGGAGCTGTTTTTT